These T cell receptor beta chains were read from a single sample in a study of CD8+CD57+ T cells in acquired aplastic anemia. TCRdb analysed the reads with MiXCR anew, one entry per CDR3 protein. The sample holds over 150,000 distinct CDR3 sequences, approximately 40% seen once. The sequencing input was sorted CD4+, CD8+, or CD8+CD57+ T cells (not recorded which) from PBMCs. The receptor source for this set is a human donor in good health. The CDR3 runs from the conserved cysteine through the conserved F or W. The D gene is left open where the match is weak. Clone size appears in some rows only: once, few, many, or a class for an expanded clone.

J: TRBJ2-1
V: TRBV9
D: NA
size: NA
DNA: TGTGCCAGCAGCGTAGTAGCGAATGAGCAGTTCTTC
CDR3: CASSVVANEQFF

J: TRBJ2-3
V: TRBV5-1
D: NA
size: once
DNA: TGCGCCAGCAGGGTAGGGGAAAGTAGCACAGATACGCAGTATTTT
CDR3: CASRVGESSTDTQYF

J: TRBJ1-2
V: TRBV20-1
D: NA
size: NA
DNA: TGCAGTGCTAGGTCTGGGACCGGCTATGGCTACACCTTC
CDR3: CSARSGTGYGYTF

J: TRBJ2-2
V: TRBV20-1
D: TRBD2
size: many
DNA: TGCAGTGCTCTAGCGGGATGGGGCGGGGAGCTGTTTTTT
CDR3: CSALAGWGGELFF

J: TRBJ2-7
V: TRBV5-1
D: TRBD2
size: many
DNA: TGCGCCAGCAGATCAGGTGGGACTAGCGGGAGGACCCCCTACGAGCAGTACTTC
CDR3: CASRSGGTSGRTPYEQYF

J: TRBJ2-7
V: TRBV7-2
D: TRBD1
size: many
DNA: TGTGCCAGCAGCTTCTCGACAGGGGTGTACTCCTACGAGCAGTACTTC
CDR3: CASSFSTGVYSYEQYF

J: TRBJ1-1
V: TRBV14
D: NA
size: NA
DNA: TGTGCCAGCAGCCCCCTGGTGAGGGACCCCGAAGCTTTCTTT
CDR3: CASSPLVRDPEAFF

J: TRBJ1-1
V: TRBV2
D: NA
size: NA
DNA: TGTGCCAGCAGTGAGTATTCCGGCACTGAAGCTTTCTTT
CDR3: CASSEYSGTEAFF

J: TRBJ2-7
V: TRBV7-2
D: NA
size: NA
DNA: TGTGCCAGCAGCAAAACAGGGTACGAGCAGTACTTC
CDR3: CASSKTGYEQYF

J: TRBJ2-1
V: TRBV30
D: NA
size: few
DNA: TGTGCCTGGGGTAAATGGAGGGACTACAATGAGCAGTTCTTC
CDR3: CAWGKWRDYNEQFF

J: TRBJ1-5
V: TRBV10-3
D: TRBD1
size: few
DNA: TGTGCCATCAGTCGACAGGGAGGCAATCAGCCCCAGCATTTT
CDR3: CAISRQGGNQPQHF

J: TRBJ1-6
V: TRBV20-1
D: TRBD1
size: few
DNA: TGCAGTGCTAGATTCGGTCGACAGGGCTATTCACCCCTCCACTTT
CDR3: CSARFGRQGYSPLHF

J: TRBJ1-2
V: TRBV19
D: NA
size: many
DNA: TGTGCCAGTAGGAAACCGGGAGCCGATCCTAACTATGGCTACACCTTC
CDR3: CASRKPGADPNYGYTF

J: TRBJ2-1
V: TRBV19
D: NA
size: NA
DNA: TGTGCCAGTCGCACTGGGGCAGGCTTCAATGAGCAGTTCTTC
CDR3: CASRTGAGFNEQFF

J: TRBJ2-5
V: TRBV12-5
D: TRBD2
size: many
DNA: TGTGCTAGTGTCCCAGGCGGGGGAGAGACCCAGTACTTC
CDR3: CASVPGGGETQYF

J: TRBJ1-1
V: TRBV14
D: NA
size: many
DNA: TGTGCCAGCAGCCAATGGGGAACTGAAGCTTTCTTT
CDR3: CASSQWGTEAFF